This TCR beta chain comes out of a study of T cells after yellow fever vaccination. Study at large: Preparation used SMART-Seq v4 Ultra Low Input for the low-cell-number fractions. Study outcomes and limitations: Secondary responses were weaker yet peaked faster, day 5 versus 15. Post-booster repertoires again held most primary-vaccination clones (around 95% CD4, roughly 88% CD8). FACS-sorted repertoires could contain abundant clonotypes contaminating from the bulk population.

TCRdb called the 5' RACE reads again in MiXCR, with one record for every CDR3 protein. The sample lists some 320,000 distinct CDR3 sequences, about 10% seen once, with 3% to 4% in the top ten. The CDR3 runs to 14 residues. CDR1 and CDR2 from the germline V gene are SGHAT and FQNNGV. V dropped 8 bases and J dropped 0 bases, with 14 bases sitting between them. Comment on this clonotype: Its antigen is as yet unknown.

The sequenced sample was CD4+ T cells sorted from PBMCs, obtained 45 days after the yellow fever booster vaccination. This TCR was sampled from a man aged 18 to 35 who received the YFV17D yellow fever vaccine. The chain has TRBV11-2 and TRBJ2-7; D not resolved. CDR3 protein: CASAPLGLSYEQYV. CDR3 in DNA: TGTGCCAGCGCCCCCCTAGGTCTCTCCTACGAGCAGTACGTC.